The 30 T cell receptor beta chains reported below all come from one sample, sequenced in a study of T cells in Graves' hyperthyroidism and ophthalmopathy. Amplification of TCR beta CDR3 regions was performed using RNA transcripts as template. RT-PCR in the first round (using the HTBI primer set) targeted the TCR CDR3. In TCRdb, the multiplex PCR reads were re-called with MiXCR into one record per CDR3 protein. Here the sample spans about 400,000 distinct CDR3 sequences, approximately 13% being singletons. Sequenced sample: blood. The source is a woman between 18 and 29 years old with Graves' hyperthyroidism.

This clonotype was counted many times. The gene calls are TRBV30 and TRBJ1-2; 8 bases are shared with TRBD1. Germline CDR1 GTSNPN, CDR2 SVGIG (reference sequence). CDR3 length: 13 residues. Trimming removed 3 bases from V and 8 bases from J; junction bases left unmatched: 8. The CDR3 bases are TGTGCCTGGAGGATGACAGGGGCCGGCGGCTACACCTTC. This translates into CAWRMTGAGGYTF.

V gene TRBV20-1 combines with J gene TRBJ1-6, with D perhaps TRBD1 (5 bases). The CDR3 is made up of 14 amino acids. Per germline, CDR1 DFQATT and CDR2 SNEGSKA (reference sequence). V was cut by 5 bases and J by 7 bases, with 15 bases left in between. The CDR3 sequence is CSAWTGARNSPLHF. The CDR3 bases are TGCAGTGCTTGGACCGGGGCCCGAAATTCACCCCTCCACTTT.

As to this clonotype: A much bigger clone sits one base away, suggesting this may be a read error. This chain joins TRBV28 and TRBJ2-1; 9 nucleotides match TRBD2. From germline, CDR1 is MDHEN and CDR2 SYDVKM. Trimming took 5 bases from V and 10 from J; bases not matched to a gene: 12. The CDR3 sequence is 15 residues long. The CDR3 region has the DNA TGTGCCAGCAGTGGCGGGGGGGCCGAGGGTGGAGAGCAGTTCTTC. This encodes CASSGGGAEGGEQFF.

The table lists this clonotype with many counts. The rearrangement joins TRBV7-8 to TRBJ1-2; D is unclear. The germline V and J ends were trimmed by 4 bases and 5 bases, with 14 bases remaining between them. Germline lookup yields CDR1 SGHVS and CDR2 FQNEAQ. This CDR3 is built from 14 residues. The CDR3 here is CASSSTRAVYGYTF. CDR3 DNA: TGTGCCAGCAGCTCCACAAGGGCGGTTTATGGCTACACCTTC.

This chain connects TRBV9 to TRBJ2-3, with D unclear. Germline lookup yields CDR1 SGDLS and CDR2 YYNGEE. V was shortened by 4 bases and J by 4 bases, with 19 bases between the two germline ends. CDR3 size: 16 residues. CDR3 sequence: CASSTQHGRISDTQYF. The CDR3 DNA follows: TGTGCCAGCAGCACCCAACATGGCAGGATCTCAGATACGCAGTATTTT.

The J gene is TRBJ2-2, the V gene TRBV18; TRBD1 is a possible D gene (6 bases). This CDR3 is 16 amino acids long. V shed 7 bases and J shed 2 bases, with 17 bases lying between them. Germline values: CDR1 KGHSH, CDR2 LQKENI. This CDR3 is CASLGALPPNTGELFF. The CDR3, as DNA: TGTGCCAGCTTGGGGGCACTCCCCCCTAACACCGGGGAGCTGTTTTTT.

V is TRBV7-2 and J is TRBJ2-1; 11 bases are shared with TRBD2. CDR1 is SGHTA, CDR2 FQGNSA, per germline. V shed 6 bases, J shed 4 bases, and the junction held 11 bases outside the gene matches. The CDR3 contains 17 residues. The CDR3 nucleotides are TGTGCCAGCAGTTCGACTAGCGGGACGGCTAGTTACAATGAGCAGTTCTTC. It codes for CASSSTSGTASYNEQFF.

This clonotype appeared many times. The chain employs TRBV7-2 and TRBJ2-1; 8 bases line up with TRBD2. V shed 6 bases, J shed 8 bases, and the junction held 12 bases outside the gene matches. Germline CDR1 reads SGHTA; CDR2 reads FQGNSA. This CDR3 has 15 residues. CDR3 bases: TGTGCCAGCAGAACCGGAGGGAGCGGGAGCTATGAGCAGTTCTTC. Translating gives CASRTGGSGSYEQFF.

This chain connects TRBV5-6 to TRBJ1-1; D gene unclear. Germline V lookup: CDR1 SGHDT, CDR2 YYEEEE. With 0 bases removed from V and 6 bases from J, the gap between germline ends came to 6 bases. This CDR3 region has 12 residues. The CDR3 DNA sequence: TGTGCCAGCAGCTTGGGGTCGTCTGAAGCTTTCTTT. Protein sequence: CASSLGSSEAFF.

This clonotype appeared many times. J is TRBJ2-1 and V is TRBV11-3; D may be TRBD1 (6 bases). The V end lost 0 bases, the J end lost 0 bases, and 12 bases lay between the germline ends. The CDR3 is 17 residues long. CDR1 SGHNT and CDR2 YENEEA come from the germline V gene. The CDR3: CASSLDGGYSSYNEQFF. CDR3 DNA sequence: TGTGCCAGCAGCTTAGATGGGGGCTACAGCTCCTACAATGAGCAGTTCTTC. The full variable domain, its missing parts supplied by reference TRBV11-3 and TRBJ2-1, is EAGVVQSPRYKIIEKKQPVAFWCNPISGHNTLYWYLQNLGQGPELLIRYENEEAVDDSQLPKDRFSAERLKGVDSTLKIQPAELGDSAVYLCASSLDGGYSSYNEQFFGPGTRLTVL.

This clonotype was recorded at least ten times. The CDR3 DNA follows: TGTGCCAGCAGTTGGACCGGGACTAGCTCCTACGAGCAGTACTTC. This translates into CASSWTGTSSYEQYF. The rearrangement links TRBV6-2 or TRBV6-3 to TRBJ2-7; 8 bases are shared with TRBD2. Per germline, CDR1 MNHEY and CDR2 SVGEGT. V lost 4 bases to trimming and J lost 0 bases; unmatched junction nucleotides: 5. This CDR3 spans 15 amino acids.

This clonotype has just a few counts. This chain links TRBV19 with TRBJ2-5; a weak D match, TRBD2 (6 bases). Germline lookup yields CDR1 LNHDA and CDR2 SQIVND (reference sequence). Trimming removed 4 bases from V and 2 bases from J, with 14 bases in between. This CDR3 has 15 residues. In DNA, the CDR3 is TGTGCCAGTAGTACCATCGAGGAGGGGCAAGAGACCCAGTACTTC. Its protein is CASSTIEEGQETQYF.

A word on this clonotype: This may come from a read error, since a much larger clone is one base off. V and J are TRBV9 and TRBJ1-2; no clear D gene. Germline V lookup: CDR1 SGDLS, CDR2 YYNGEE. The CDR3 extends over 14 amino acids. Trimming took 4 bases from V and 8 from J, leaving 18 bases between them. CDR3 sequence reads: CASSITSTSRGYTF. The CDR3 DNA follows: TGTGCCAGCAGCATAACGAGTACCTCTCGGGGCTACACCTTC.

CDR3 sequence: CASGGRANEQFF. CDR3 bases: TGTGCCAGCGGTGGGAGGGCCAATGAGCAGTTCTTC. The chain carries TRBV7-9 and TRBJ2-1; TRBD2 agrees at 7 bases. With V trimmed by 8 bases and J by 6 bases, 4 bases remained unmatched. The CDR3 length is 12 residues. Germline V gene lookup returns CDR1 SEHNR and CDR2 FQNEAQ (reference sequence).

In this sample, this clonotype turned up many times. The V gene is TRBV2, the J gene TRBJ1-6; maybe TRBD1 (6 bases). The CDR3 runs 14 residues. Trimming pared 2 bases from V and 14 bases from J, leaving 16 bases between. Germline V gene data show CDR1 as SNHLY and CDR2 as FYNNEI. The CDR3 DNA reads TGTGCCAGCAGTGAAAAAGGGGGACTCGCCACCCTCCACTTT. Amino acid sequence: CASSEKGGLATLHF. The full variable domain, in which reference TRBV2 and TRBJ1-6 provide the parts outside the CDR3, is EPEVTQTPSHQVTQMGQEVILRCVPISNHLYFYWYRQILGQKVEFLVSFYNNEISEKSEIFDDQFSVERPDGSNFTLKIRSTKLEDSAMYFCASSEKGGLATLHFGNGTRLTVT.

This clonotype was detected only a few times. The DNA for the CDR3 is TGCAGCGTTGAATACAGGGTCAGAGAGACCCAGTACTTC. The encoded protein is CSVEYRVRETQYF. The V gene is TRBV29-1, the J gene TRBJ2-5; TRBD1 is a possible D gene (6 bases). The CDR3 consists of 13 residues. Between the trimmed V and J ends, which lost 2 bases and 4 bases, there was a span of 11 bases. Germline V CDR1 and CDR2: SQVTM, ANQGSEA. The complete variable domain, with remaining parts taken from reference TRBV29-1 and TRBJ2-5, reads SAVISQKPSRDICQRGTSLTIQCQVDSQVTMMFWYRQQPGQSLTLIATANQGSEATYESGFVIDKFPISRPNLTFSTLTVSNMSPEDSSIYLCSVEYRVRETQYFGPGTRLLVL.

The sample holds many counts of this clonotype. The CDR3 region is CASSTYIVDTQYF. The CDR3 DNA is TGTGCCAGCAGCACCTACATAGTGGATACGCAGTATTTT. The chain couples TRBV13 to TRBJ2-3, with D uncertain. V was trimmed by 5 bases and J by 6 bases, leaving 12 bases between them. The CDR3 runs 13 residues. Germline lookup yields CDR1 PRHDT and CDR2 FYEKMQ (reference sequence).

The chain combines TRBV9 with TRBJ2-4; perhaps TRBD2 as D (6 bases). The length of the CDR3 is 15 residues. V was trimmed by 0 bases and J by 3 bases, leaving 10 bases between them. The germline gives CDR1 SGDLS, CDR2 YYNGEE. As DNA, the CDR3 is TGTGCCAGCAGCGTAGACCCGGGAGTCAAAAACATTCAGTACTTC. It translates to CASSVDPGVKNIQYF.

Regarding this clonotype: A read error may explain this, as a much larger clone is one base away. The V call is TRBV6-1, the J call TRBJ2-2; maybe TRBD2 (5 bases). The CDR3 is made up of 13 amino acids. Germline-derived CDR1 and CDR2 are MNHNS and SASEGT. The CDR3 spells CASSEDATGEPFF. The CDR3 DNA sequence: TGTGCCAGCAGTGAAGACGCGACCGGGGAGCCGTTTTTT.

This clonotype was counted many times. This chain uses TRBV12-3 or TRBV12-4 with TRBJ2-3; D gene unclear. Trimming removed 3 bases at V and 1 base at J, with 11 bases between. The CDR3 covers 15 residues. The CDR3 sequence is CASSLTFGGTDTQYF. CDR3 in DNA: TGTGCCAGCAGTTTGACCTTCGGAGGCACAGATACGCAGTATTTT.

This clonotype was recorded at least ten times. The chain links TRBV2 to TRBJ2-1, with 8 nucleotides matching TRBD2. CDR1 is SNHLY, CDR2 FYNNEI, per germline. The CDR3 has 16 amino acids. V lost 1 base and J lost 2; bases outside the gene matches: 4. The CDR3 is CASSEEEGLAYNEQFF. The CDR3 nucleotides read TGTGCCAGCAGTGAAGAGGAGGGACTAGCCTACAATGAGCAGTTCTTC. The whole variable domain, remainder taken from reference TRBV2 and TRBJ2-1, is EPEVTQTPSHQVTQMGQEVILRCVPISNHLYFYWYRQILGQKVEFLVSFYNNEISEKSEIFDDQFSVERPDGSNFTLKIRSTKLEDSAMYFCASSEEEGLAYNEQFFGPGTRLTVL.

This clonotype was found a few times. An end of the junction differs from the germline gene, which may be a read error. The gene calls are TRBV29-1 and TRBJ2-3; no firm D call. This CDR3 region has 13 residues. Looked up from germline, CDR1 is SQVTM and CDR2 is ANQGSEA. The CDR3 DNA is TGCAACGTTCCCCGGGCGTTCACAGATACGCAGTATTTT. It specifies CNVPRAFTDTQYF.

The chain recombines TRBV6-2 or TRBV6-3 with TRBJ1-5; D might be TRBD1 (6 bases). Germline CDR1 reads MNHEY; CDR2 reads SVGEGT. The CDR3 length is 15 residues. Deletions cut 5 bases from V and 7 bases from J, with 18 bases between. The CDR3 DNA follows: TGTGCCAGCAGTAATACCCAGGGGAGGATCCAGCCCCAGCATTTT. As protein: CASSNTQGRIQPQHF.

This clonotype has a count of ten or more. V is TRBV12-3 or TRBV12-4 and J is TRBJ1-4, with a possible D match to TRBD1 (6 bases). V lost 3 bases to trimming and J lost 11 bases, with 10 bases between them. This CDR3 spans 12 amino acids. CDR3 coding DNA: TGTGCCAGCAGTTTGGGCGGACAGAAACTGTTTTTT. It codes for CASSLGGQKLFF.

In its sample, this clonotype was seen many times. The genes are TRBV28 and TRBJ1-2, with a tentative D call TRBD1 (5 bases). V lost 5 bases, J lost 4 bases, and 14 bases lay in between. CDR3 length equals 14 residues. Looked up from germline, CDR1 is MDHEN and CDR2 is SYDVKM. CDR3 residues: CASSTDLGVYGYTF. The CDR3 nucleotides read TGTGCCAGCAGTACTGACCTGGGGGTCTATGGCTACACCTTC.

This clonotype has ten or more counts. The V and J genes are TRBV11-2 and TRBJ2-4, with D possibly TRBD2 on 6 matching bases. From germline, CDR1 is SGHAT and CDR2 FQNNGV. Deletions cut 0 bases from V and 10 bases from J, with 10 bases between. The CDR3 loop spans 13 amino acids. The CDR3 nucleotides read TGTGCCAGCAGCTTAGATGGAGGGGCTATTCAGTACTTC. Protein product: CASSLDGGAIQYF.

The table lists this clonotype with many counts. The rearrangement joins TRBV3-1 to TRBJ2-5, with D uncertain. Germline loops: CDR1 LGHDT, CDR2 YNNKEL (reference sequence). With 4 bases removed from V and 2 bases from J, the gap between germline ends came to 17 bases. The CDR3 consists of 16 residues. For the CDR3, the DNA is TGTGCCAGCAGCCCGGACCGGATTAGGCGGCAAGAGACCCAGTACTTC. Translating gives CASSPDRIRRQETQYF.

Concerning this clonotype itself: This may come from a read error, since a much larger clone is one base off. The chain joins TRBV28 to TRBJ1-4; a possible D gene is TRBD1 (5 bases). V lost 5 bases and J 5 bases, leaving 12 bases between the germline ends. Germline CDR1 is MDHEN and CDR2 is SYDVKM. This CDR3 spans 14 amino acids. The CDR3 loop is CASSPGDGNEKLFF. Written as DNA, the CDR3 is TGTGCCAGCAGTCCGGGGGATGGGAATGAAAAACTGTTTTTT.

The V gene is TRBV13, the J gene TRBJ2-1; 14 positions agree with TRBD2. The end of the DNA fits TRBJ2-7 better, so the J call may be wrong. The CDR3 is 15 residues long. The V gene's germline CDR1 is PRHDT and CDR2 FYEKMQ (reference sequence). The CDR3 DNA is TGTGCCAGCAGCAAGACTAGCGGGGGGGCAGATGAGCAGTACTTC. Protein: CASSKTSGGADEQYF.

CDR3 sequence (DNA): TGTGCCTGGAGTGACTTAGCGGGGCTACAAGAGACCCAGTACTTC. Amino acids: CAWSDLAGLQETQYF. The gene calls are TRBV30 and TRBJ2-5, with TRBD2 matching 8 bases. Unmatched junction bases numbered 6, after V lost 1 base and J lost 2 bases. Germline V CDR1 and CDR2: GTSNPN, SVGIG (reference sequence). This CDR3 is 15 amino acids long.